This T cell receptor (beta chain) is drawn from a study of graft-versus-host responses after intestinal transplantation. Broader study findings: Peak GvH clone levels in circulation were associated with early post-transplant HvG declines.

This CDR3 comprises 15 residues. V was cut by 5 bases and J by 0 bases, with 11 bases left in between. Germline CDR1 SGHAT, CDR2 FQNNGV. Concerning this clone: Its antigen remains unidentified.

TCRdb's table, derived via immunoSEQ multiplex PCR, lists solely in-frame clones and lacks some. The repertoire holds 11,000 to 15,000 clones, with 70% to 85% as singletons. Investigators treated the graft tissue so that it released intraepithelial and lamina propria lymphocytes. This sequence joins TRBV11-2 and TRBJ2-4; TRBD2 might be the D (5 bases). The material was ileum tissue, obtained roughly 26 days after intestinal transplant. The TCR sequence derives from a human patient who received an intestinal transplant, so some T cells may come from the graft donor. The CDR3: CASSDSATAKNIQYF. CDR3 sequence (DNA): TGTGCCAGCAGCGATAGCGCCACAGCCAAAAACATTCAGTACTTC.